This TCR beta chain derives from a study of blood T cell repertoires in COVID-19. This clone was observed a single time. Sequencing was performed with immunoSEQ multiplex PCR; in TCRdb, only in-frame clones are kept and a portion is missing. Of fewer than 200,000 clones in the sample, 88% were seen once. Participants' reported clinical history set cohort assignment. For recovered donors of Cohort 3, there were two negative PCRs, clearance, or symptom resolution. Specimen: PBMCs or T cells enriched from blood (not recorded which). The TCR was taken from a woman under 30 who had recovered from COVID-19.

CDR3 sequence: CASSLLLGTGGFTEAFF. CDR3 sequence (DNA): TGTGCCAGCAGTTTATTATTAGGGACAGGGGGGTTCACTGAAGCTTTCTTT. The genes are TRBV28 and TRBJ1-1; 11 bases are shared with TRBD1. CDR1 is MDHEN, CDR2 SYDVKM, per germline. Unmatched junction bases numbered 8, after V lost 1 base and J lost 4 bases. This CDR3 is built from 17 residues.